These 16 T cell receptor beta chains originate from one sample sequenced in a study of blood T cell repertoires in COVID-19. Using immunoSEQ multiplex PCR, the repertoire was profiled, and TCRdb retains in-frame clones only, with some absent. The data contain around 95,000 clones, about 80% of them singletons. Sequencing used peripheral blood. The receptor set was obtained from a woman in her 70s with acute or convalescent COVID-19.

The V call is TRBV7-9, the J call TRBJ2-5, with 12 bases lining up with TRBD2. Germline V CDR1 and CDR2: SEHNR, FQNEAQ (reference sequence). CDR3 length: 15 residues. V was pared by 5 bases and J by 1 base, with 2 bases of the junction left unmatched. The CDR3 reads CASSPSGGGQETQYF. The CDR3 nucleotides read TGTGCCAGCAGCCCTAGCGGGGGGGGCCAAGAGACCCAGTACTTC.

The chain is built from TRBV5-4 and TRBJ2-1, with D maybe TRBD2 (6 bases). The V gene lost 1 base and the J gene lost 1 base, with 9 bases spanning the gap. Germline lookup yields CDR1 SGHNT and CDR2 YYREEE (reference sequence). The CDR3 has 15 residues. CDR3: CASSLTGGSYNEQFF. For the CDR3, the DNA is TGTGCCAGCAGCTTGACAGGAGGGTCCTACAATGAGCAGTTCTTC.

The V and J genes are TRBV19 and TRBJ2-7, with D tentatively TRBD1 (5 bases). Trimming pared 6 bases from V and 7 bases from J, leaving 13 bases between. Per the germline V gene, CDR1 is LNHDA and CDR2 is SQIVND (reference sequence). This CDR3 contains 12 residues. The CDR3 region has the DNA TGTGCCAGTAGCTCCCTGACAGAAGAGCAGTACTTC. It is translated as CASSSLTEEQYF.

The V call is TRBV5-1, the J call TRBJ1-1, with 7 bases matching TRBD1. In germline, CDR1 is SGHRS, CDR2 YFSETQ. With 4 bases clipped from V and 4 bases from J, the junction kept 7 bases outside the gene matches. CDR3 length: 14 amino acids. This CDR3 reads CASSTTGLGTEAFF. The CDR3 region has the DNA TGCGCCAGCAGCACGACAGGGTTGGGCACTGAAGCTTTCTTT. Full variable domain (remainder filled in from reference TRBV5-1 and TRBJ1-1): KAGVTQTPRYLIKTRGQQVTLSCSPISGHRSVSWYQQTPGQGLQFLFEYFSETQRNKGNFPGRFSGRQFSNSRSEMNVSTLELGDSALYLCASSTTGLGTEAFFGQGTRLTVV.

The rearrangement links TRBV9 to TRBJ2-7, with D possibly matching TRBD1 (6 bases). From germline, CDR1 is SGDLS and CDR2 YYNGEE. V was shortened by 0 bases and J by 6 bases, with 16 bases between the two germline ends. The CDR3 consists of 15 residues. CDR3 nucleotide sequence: TGTGCCAGCAGCGTAGGTCAGGGGAGTAAAAGCGAGCAGTACTTC. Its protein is CASSVGQGSKSEQYF.

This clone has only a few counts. CDR3 sequence (DNA): TGTGCCAGTAGTCTCGGGGTCCATAATGAAAAACTGTTTTTT. As protein: CASSLGVHNEKLFF. The chain has TRBV19 and TRBJ1-4; D unresolved. The CDR3 spans 14 residues. V lost 5 bases, J lost 4 bases, and 11 bases lay in between. CDR1 is LNHDA, CDR2 SQIVND, per germline (reference sequence).

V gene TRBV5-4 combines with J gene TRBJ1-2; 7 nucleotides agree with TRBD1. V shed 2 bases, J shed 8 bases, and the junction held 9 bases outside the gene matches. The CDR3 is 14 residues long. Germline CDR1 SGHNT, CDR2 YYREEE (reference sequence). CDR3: CASSLSGGSRGYTF. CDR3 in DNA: TGTGCCAGCAGCTTATCAGGGGGTAGCAGGGGCTACACCTTC.

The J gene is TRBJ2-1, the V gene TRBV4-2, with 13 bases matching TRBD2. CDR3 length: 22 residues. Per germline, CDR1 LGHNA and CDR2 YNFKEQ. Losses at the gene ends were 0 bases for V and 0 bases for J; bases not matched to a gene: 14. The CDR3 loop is CASSQDPPGTSGVLSSYNEQFF. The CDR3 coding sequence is TGTGCCAGCAGCCAAGATCCCCCCGGGACTAGCGGGGTCCTGAGCTCCTACAATGAGCAGTTCTTC.

This chain's CDR3 is CASSLGLAGGGDTQYF. In nucleotides, the CDR3 is TGTGCCAGCAGCCTGGGACTAGCGGGGGGCGGAGATACGCAGTATTTT. The V gene is TRBV7-3, the J gene TRBJ2-3; 15 bases are shared with TRBD2. Germline CDR1 reads SGHTA; CDR2 reads FQGTGA. The J segment lost 5 bases and the V segment lost 5 bases, leaving 5 bases of the junction unmatched. The CDR3 covers 16 residues.

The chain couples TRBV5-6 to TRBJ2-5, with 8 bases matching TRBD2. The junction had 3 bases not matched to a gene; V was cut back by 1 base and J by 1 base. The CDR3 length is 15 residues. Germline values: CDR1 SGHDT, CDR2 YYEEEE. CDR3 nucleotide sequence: TGTGCCAGCAGCTTGAGGACTAGCCTCCAAGAGACCCAGTACTTC. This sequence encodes CASSLRTSLQETQYF.

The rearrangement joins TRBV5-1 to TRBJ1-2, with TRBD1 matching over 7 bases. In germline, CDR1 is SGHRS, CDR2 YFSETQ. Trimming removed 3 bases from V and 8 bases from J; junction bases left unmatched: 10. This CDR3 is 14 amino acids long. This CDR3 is CASSYSGTDSGYTF. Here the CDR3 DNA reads TGCGCCAGCAGCTACTCCGGGACAGACTCCGGCTACACCTTC.

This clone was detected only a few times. The CDR3 DNA reads as TGTGCCAGTAACCCGGGACAGGGCTTTTGGAACACTGAAGCTTTCTTT. This sequence encodes CASNPGQGFWNTEAFF. The chain uses TRBV19 and TRBJ1-1, with 9 bases identical to TRBD1. The V gene's germline CDR1 is LNHDA and CDR2 SQIVND (reference sequence). The CDR3 is made up of 16 amino acids. V dropped 7 bases and J dropped 1; count of bases not matched to a gene: 10.

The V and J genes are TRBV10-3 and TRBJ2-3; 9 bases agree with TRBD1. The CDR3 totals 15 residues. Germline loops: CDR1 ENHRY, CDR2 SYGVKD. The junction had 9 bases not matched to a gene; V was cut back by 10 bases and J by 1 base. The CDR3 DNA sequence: TGTGCCACTACCATGACAGGGGGTGGCACAGATACGCAGTATTTT. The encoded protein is CATTMTGGGTDTQYF.

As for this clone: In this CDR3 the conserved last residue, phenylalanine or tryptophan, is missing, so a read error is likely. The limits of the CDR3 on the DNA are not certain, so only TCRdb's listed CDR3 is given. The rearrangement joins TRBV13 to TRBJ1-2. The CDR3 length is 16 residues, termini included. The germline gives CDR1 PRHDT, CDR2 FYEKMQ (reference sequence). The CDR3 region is CASSSLGGGGPKPYFS.

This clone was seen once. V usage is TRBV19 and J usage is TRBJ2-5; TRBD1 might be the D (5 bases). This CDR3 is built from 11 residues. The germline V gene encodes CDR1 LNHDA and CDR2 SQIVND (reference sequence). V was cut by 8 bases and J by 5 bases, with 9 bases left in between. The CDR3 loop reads CASEAGETQYF. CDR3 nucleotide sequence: TGTGCCAGTGAGGCAGGGGAGACCCAGTACTTC.

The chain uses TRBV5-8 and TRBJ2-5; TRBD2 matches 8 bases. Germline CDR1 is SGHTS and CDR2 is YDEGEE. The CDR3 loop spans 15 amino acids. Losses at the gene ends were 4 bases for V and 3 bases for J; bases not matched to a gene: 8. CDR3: CASSPGGADEETQYF. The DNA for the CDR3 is TGTGCCAGCAGCCCGGGGGGGGCCGATGAAGAGACCCAGTACTTC.